This TCR beta chain was retrieved from a study of identical twins (dated by TCRdb to between 2015 and 2016). About the investigation overall: TCR alpha and beta repertoires from monozygotic twins, unrelated adults of various ages and cord blood were deep-sequenced to test whether fetal clonotypes persist. To rule out contamination, replicate twin experiments were performed at different times with different library preparation protocols.

The receptor library was made with 5' RACE. Sequencer: Illumina HiSeq 2000. Template switching added a universal primer binding site, and the final cDNA carried a unique molecular identifier that allowed TCR cDNA molecules to be counted accurately. First-strand cDNA for TCR alpha and beta chains was synthesized from specific primers in the conserved constant-segment region. To control for contamination, each cDNA library was double barcoded with a SMART-Mk sample barcode plus Illumina barcodes. TruSeq adapter sequences and Illumina sample barcodes were added in two successive PCR steps. TCR alpha and beta cDNA libraries were sequenced on the Illumina HiSeq platform with custom primers. Under the source paper's analysis protocol: Raw reads were processed with MiGEC to extract unique molecular identifiers, and MiXCR was used to determine CDR3 positions. For each individual, recombination models were inferred using an EM algorithm with the repgenHMM and IGoR tools. Shared clonotype analysis was performed with the tcR package in R, normalizing sharing by the product of cloneset sizes. To study raw recombination without the effects of thymic and clonal selection, out-of-frame nonproductive sequences were analyzed. TCRdb reworked the public reads: Q25 trimming with fastp, MiXCR clone assembly, productive beta chains retained. All rows with the same CDR3 protein become a single entry with the most common DNA and genes. Here the V and J calls rest on TCRdb's processing, not on the authors' analysis. The sample yields around 250,000 distinct CDR3 sequences; around 6.5% were counted once. Roughly 15% of the sample is in the top ten clones.

A note on this clonotype: What antigen it recognizes has not been identified. One base away there is no much larger clone; base qualities are not given.

What the authors observed across the whole study: The excess sharing between twins in beta out-of-frame sequences was weaker because fewer shared sequences reduced the signal-to-noise ratio. Abundant cord blood beta clonotypes carried fewer insertions; young adult naive repertoires showed a weaker similar trend, while memory repertoires showed none. Invariant T cells such as MAIT and iNKT could partly confound zero-insertion analyses, although diverse VJ usage argued against such confounding for most clonotypes. Out-of-frame TCR alpha sequences shared between twins showed an excess of low generation-probability sequences compared with coincidental sharing between unrelated individuals. In monozygotic twins, recombination models systematically underestimated out-of-frame TCR alpha sharing, but the models matched the sharing seen between unrelated individuals. Conclusions relied on cross-sectional statistical analysis, since the same donors could not be followed over many years.

CDR1 SNHLY and CDR2 FYNNEI were looked up in the germline V gene. There are 12 amino acids in the CDR3, from cysteine to phenylalanine inclusive. The entry retains the CDR3 DNA only, 36 bases that are in frame from base 1. Between the V and J ends, shortened by 5 bases and 5 bases respectively, the junction contains 7 bases. Every donor in the study was a healthy Caucasian. Three pairs of female monozygotic twins, all aged roughly 18 to 29 years, were included in the twin cohort. CD4+ and CD8+ T cell populations were isolated with positive isolation kits from Invitrogen. These sequences were also reported in another study, on T cells expressing NK-cell markers. As described in the second report: Three sorted T-cell subsets (CD3+CD56+NKG2C+, CD3+CD56+NKG2C- and CD3+CD56-NKG2C+) from seven to nine donors had their TCR beta-chain repertoires profiled. Of the eight sequenced donors, seven were found to be HCMV-seropositive and one was found to be HCMV-seronegative. In several experiments an anti-gammadeltaTCR antibody was added to restrict sorting to alphabetaTCR-expressing T cells. For six donors, the dominant CD3+CD56+NKG2C+ clonotypes were among the top 10 CD8+ clonotypes and accounted for about 1.0-7.5% of CD8+ T cells. Those dominant clonotypes were again the most abundant among CD3+CD56-NKG2C+ cells in a handful of donors, at about 28.3-65%. It remained unclear whether the expanded NKG2C-expressing T cell clones were specific for HCMV antigens. Randomly selected healthy volunteers, three men and five women, were used as the eight sequenced donors. A commercial ELISA kit detecting HCMV-specific IgG in serum was used to determine HCMV serostatus. MIGEC handled demultiplexing of the reads and grouping by UMI, while MiTCR was used to assemble and quantify clonotypes. To exclude erroneous sequences, any TCR cDNA sequence not supported by at least two reads was discarded. The tcR package was used for downstream repertoire analysis, and clonotypes were matched between fractions using CDR3 nucleotide sequence together with V segment. VDJmatch was used to annotate antigen specificity against VDJdb, with one amino acid substitution in CDR3 allowed.

This TCR derives from a woman under 30 in good health. Specimen: CD8+ T cells sorted from blood. Recombination joined TRBV2 with TRBJ2-1; there is no confident call for the D gene. The CDR3 sequence is CASSYLDNEQFF. Read as DNA, the sequence is TGTGCCAGCAGTTATCTAGACAATGAGCAGTTCTTC.